This TCR beta chain was retrieved from a study of tumor and adjacent non-tumor tissue in lung cancer (dated by TCRdb to 2016 to 2019). About the full investigation: The cohort included roughly 11 adenocarcinoma, 2 squamous cell carcinoma and 1 small cell lung cancer patients. The study compared bulk TCRbeta repertoires between lung tumor tissue and matched distant non-tumor lung tissue from about 14 lung cancer patients. For each patient, one tumor sample and one normal lung sample were taken, giving some 33 paired specimens that underwent TCRbeta CDR3 sequencing. Ages among the 15 or so patients ranged from about 31 to 80 years, there were approximately 10 men and 5 women, and disease was at TNM stage I to III. In total, sequencing yielded 95 million to 150 million productive TCRbeta reads, which works out to an average of about 4.2 million reads per sample.

Taken from the germline V gene, the CDR1 and CDR2 loops are MNHEY and SVGEGT. Its CDR3 holds 16 amino acids, cysteine through phenylalanine. The sequence is cut down to CDR3 DNA, 48 bases in frame from base 1. On this clonotype itself: The specificity of this receptor is unknown. The junction shows a germline mismatch at one end, possibly a read error.

Beyond this particular receptor, the publication reports: With only approximately 15 patients in the cohort, the authors noted that larger samples and more detailed clinical data are needed. Tumor tissue showed significantly greater TCR diversity (inverse Simpson) than normal lung tissue (about 400 vs 180, P = 0.0075, Mann-Whitney U test). In normal lung, the top 100 clones accounted for a significantly larger cumulative share of the repertoire than in tumor tissue. Because peripheral blood was not sequenced, the blood TCRbeta repertoires of the lung cancer patients in the study went unexamined. Significantly higher TCR diversity was found in younger patients, and higher tumor TCR diversity was associated with shorter overall and disease-free survival. Neither the sequencing platform nor unique molecular identifiers are mentioned in the methods.

RNA was isolated from bulk unsorted tissue, and RNA quality was assessed with a NanoDrop ND-1000 and an Agilent 2100. Normal lung samples were distant non-tumor tissue taken more than 3 cm from the tumor edge. The donors were newly diagnosed lung cancer patients admitted for thoracic surgery in China from August to November 2014 who had not received prior chemotherapy. Patients with previous radiotherapy or chemotherapy, or with another concurrent cancer, were excluded from the study. Surgical tissue pieces of 1-2 cm3 were preserved in RNAlater solution and were kept at -80 degrees C until use. The method was multiplex PCR. The sequencing machine was an Illumina HiSeq 2500. Following protocols modified from ARM-PCR, the researchers constructed TCRbeta libraries through three rounds of nested PCR with primers (Table S4). Before sequencing, PCR products in the 200-500 bp range were cut out of the gel and cleaned up using the QIAquick gel extraction kit. The authors' analysis ran thus. Reads were cleaned using Trimmomatic, were merged into complete CDR3 sequences using FLASH, and were assigned to V(D)J germline segments using MiTCR. Clonal diversity was calculated as the inverse Simpson's index using VDJtools. In-frame sequences lacking a premature stop codon were counted as productive reads. TCRdb cleaned the public reads at Q25 with fastp, built clones with MiXCR and kept in-frame beta chains. Rows with a matching CDR3 protein are joined into one entry that keeps the most common DNA and genes. The V and J calls here are based on TCRdb, not the publication. In all, the sample holds 70,000 to 95,000 distinct CDR3 sequences, and less than 85% of those were seen once. In total, the top ten clones hold approximately 40% of the sample.

Sequencing was carried out using distant non-tumor lung tissue. This clonotype was sampled from a man between 65 and 79 years old with non-small cell lung cancer. The chain joins TRBV6-2 or TRBV6-3 to TRBJ2-1; the D gene remains uncertain. The bases are TGTACCAGCAGTCCAAAAGTTGGGAATTGGTGTAATGAGCAGTTCTTC. Translated, it reads CTSSPKVGNWCNEQFF.